This T cell receptor (beta chain) was obtained from a study of T cell responses to AZD1222 COVID-19 vaccine (dated by TCRdb to the early 2020s). Regarding the study in general: AZD1222 recipients whose second dose came at about 4 weeks and those whose second dose came at about 12 weeks were combined into one group, since spike-specific TCR depth and breadth did not differ between the two schedules. TCR sequencing was performed for 230 to 250 trial participants, of whom about 200 were given two doses of AZD1222 and around 25 were given two doses of MenACWY control vaccine. Trial participants were enrolled by age into 18-55, 56-69 and 70-plus year subgroups, with 148, 28 and 57 TCR-sequenced participants respectively. Beyond this particular receptor, the publication reports: Nearly half of unique spike-specific TCRs reportedly recognized epitopes outside regions mutated in the B.1.351 and B.1.1.7 variants. Participants were mostly white British and included more females than males, and it was suggested by the authors that clonal diversity may have been underestimated. The whole spike protein was spanned by vaccine-associated CD4 TCRs, and dominant responses were seen in regions 160-218 and 743-854. In the small 56-69-year group, the increase in depth fell short of significance, most likely because of low power. No day 14 peak-response samples were available, so repertoires were characterized only after the peak T cell response. A significant rise in spike-specific TCR breadth and depth was observed after two AZD1222 doses relative to day 0 and relative to MenACWY recipients. Conclusions about previously exposed vaccinees were limited because only 6 or 7 AZD1222 recipients were SARS-CoV-2 seropositive at baseline.

A word on this clone: It has no known antigen specificity. The sample holds no much larger clone one base away, and base qualities are not on file.

The time point label corresponds to: baseline before first vaccination. Samples from vaccinated people were obtained from the UK trials COV001 and COV002, which included a single-blind randomized controlled phase 2/3 trial of AZD1222 (ChAdOx1 nCoV-19) in healthy adults. For TCRbeta chain sequencing, PBMC samples were collected from trial participants at day 0 and at day 28 after the second dose. The CDR3 regions of human TCRbeta chains were analyzed by immunosequencing. From the authors' description of their analysis: Repertoire TCRs were matched against a reference library of SARS-CoV-2-specific TCRs generated with the MIRA antigen-specificity platform. Breadth was defined as the fraction of unique TCRs that were SARS-CoV-2-associated, and depth was defined as the fraction of total T cells that were SARS-CoV-2-associated. Using the MIRA data, each spike-specific TCR was mapped to the spike region that the TCR reacts to and placed in a CD4 or CD8 class. Log10-transformed breadth and depth values were compared by one-way ANOVA with Sidak's multiple comparisons tests. What TCRdb holds here is the immuneACCESS table cut down to in-frame rearrangements. Part of the clones is not present; checked against another copy, under half of the missing clones reflect an unresolved V gene, and the others are unexplained. V and J calls and clone size are as listed in that table; D and trimming were resolved from the DNA. For this sample there are under 200,000 clones; roughly 92% appear just once. The ten largest clones capture 0.64% of the sample.

The CDR3 has 11 amino acids, counting the end cysteine and phenylalanine. Only the CDR3 part of the read is kept: 33 bases, read in frame from the first base. The junction carries 2 bases between V and J, which are trimmed by 5 bases and 0 bases respectively. The rearranged segments are TRBV12-3 or TRBV12-4 and TRBJ2-7, with the D gene not confidently named. The sample in question was peripheral blood, obtained on day 0 of AZD1222 vaccination. This TCR came from an adult in good health. The sequence in DNA is TGTGCCAGCAGTGCCTCCTACGAGCAGTACTTC. Its translation reads: CASSASYEQYF.